This section outlines one T cell receptor (beta chain) sequence together with its context. The data belong to a study of OX40 agonist ivuxolimab in advanced cancers. Only in-frame clones appear in the TCRdb table, and some are missing; sequencing was by immunoSEQ multiplex PCR. The sample has over 65,000 clones; about 93% are singletons. Trimming took 5 bases from V and 9 from J, leaving 11 bases between them. The germline V gene has CDR1 SEHNR and CDR2 FQNEAQ (reference sequence). The length of the CDR3 is 12 residues. Sequencing was performed on CD4+ or CD8+ T cells sorted from blood, taken in a trial of the OX40 agonist ivuxolimab. The TCR was taken from an adult with an advanced solid tumor such as melanoma, head and neck, liver or kidney cancer. V is TRBV7-9 and J is TRBJ2-1; D is undetermined. For the CDR3, the DNA is TGTGCCAGCAGCCCCGATGTGAGTGAGCAGTTCTTC. It translates to CASSPDVSEQFF.